One T cell receptor beta chain is described in this entry. The antigen is unknown. The CDR3 spans 16 residues. These data come from a study of T cells expressing NK-cell markers. Turning to the study itself: The TCR beta repertoires originated in sorted CD3+CD56+NKG2C+, CD3+CD56+NKG2C- and CD3+CD56-NKG2C+ T cells. In the group of eight sequenced donors, seven were HCMV-seropositive and one was seronegative.

UMIs accompanied the 5'RACE template switching by which TCR beta cDNA was made. TCRdb re-called the 5' RACE reads and gives one entry per CDR3 protein, without DNA. The record lists about 550,000 distinct CDR3 sequences, of which the ten most abundant hold approximately 3.6%. General study points: Several donors showed these clonotypes also leading the CD3+CD56-NKG2C+ fraction.

Sequencing was done on a sample of blood T cells: a sorted CD56 or NKG2C T cell subset, CD4+ or CD8+ T cells, or bulk PBMC T cells (not recorded which). The receptor was derived from a man between 18 and 35 years old in good health. V is TRBV12-3 or TRBV12-4 and J is TRBJ2-1; the TCRdb call, TRBD2, lacks DNA for checking. CDR3 residues: CASTPGGTSGSNEQFF.